This T cell receptor (beta chain) was sequenced during a study of CD8 T cells in ankylosing spondylitis. CDR1 and CDR2 from the germline V gene are SGHTA and FQGNSA. This CDR3 is built from 17 residues. V was clipped by 5 bases and J by 9 bases; unmatched bases: 15. The study's findings and limits: As for the disease-linked clones, they showed a CD8+ phenotype and occurred at relatively low frequencies in peripheral blood. What appeared characteristic of ankylosing spondylitis blood was a TCR beta motif of about eight highly homologous variants. From matched ankylosing spondylitis synovial fluid, disease-linked clones were reportedly recovered at significantly enriched levels.

Molecular-barcoded quantitative 5'-RACE produced these TCR beta libraries. TCRdb called the 5' RACE reads again in MiXCR, with one record for every CDR3 protein. The sample yields 300,000 to 350,000 distinct CDR3 sequences, approximately 15% seen once. Details on this clonotype: Its antigen is undetermined.

Sample: blood, either unsorted or a sorted T cell fraction (not recorded which). The sequence came from a male donor with ankylosing spondylitis or in good health (not recorded which). The rearrangement joins TRBV7-2 to TRBJ1-6; 8 nucleotides match TRBD1. The CDR3 DNA sequence: TGTGCCAGCAGCCGGGGACAGGCCCTCTCTTTCATTTCACCCCTCCACTTT. Encoded protein: CASSRGQALSFISPLHF.